The rows below give T cell receptor beta chains drawn from one sample of a study of identical twins. Each CDR3 protein gets one entry after TCRdb re-called the 5' RACE reads with MiXCR. The table has about 810,000 distinct CDR3 sequences, 10% to 15% seen once; the top ten hold 1.5% to 2%. The same specimen was also included in a second study, on yellow fever vaccine responses in identical twins.

The sequencing input was PBMCs. These TCRs come from a woman in her late teens or twenties in good health. Each CDR3 is given with its conserved first and last residue. The order of the fields is D gene, CDR3 length, clone size, V gene, J gene, CDR3 protein, CDR3 DNA. A D gene is named only where the DNA matches it firmly. Clone size, where shown, is once, few, many, or a class for clones that have expanded.

.	12	.	TRBV10-3	TRBJ2-3	CAISGWGDTQYF	TGTGCCATCAGTGGCTGGGGAGATACGCAGTATTTT
TRBD2	17	.	TRBV7-8	TRBJ2-2	CASSVMGLAGGTGELFF	TGTGCCAGCAGCGTTATGGGACTAGCGGGAGGCACCGGGGAGCTGTTTTTT
.	14	few	TRBV4-1	TRBJ1-4	CASSQVGGREKLFF	TGCGCCAGCAGCCAAGTTGGGGGCAGGGAAAAACTGTTTTTT
.	17	few	TRBV14	TRBJ2-3	CASSPKAQRTSADTQYF	TGTGCCAGCAGCCCCAAGGCCCAGCGGACCTCAGCGGATACGCAGTATTTT
TRBD2	15	.	TRBV12-3/TRBV12-4	TRBJ2-5	CASSPGRGLGETQYF	TGTGCCAGCAGCCCCGGGAGGGGACTAGGAGAGACCCAGTACTTC
.	15	many	TRBV19	TRBJ2-2	CASSGDIFNTGELFF	TGTGCCAGTAGTGGGGACATCTTTAACACCGGGGAGCTGTTTTTT
.	16	.	TRBV12-3/TRBV12-4	TRBJ2-3	CASSLSGGGRADTQYF	TGTGCCAGCAGTTTGTCAGGAGGGGGTCGTGCAGATACGCAGTATTTT
.	12	.	TRBV19	TRBJ2-7	CASSNTAYEQYF	TGTGCCAGTAGCAATACAGCCTACGAGCAGTACTTC
.	15	few	TRBV7-8	TRBJ2-5	CASSPGRIGMETQYF	TGTGCCAGCAGCCCCGGGCGGATAGGGATGGAGACCCAGTACTTC
TRBD2	15	few	TRBV3-1	TRBJ2-2	CASSHRLAITGELFF	TGTGCCAGCAGCCACCGACTAGCGATCACCGGGGAGCTGTTTTTT
TRBD1	18	.	TRBV20-1	TRBJ2-1	CSAPGQRDGPAPYNEQFF	TGCAGTGCCCCGGGACAGCGAGATGGACCTGCACCCTACAATGAGCAGTTCTTC
.	14	.	TRBV12-5	TRBJ1-2	CASGLSGANYGYTF	TGTGCTAGTGGTTTGTCAGGGGCTAACTATGGCTACACCTTC
TRBD1	13	few	TRBV20-1	TRBJ1-2	CSAYPGQGSGYTF	TGCAGTGCCTACCCGGGACAGGGAAGTGGCTACACCTTC
.	14	.	TRBV6-2/TRBV6-3	TRBJ1-5	CASNQDRLNQPQHF	TGTGCCAGCAACCAAGACAGGCTCAATCAGCCCCAGCATTTT